Listed below are T cell receptor beta chains from one sample, sequenced in a study of blood T cell repertoires in COVID-19. Repertoires were generated with immunoSEQ multiplex PCR, while TCRdb's copy carries only in-frame clones and drops some. The sample lists around 220,000 clones; roughly four fifths were seen once. The sequencing sample was made of peripheral blood. Every receptor here comes from a woman at least 80 years old with COVID-19, enrolled during active disease. Both conserved end residues are part of each CDR3. Fields, in order: D gene, J gene, V gene, clone size, CDR3 DNA, CDR3 protein. The D gene is left open where the match is weak. Part of the rows lack a size; the others show once, few, many or a class for expanded clones.

TRBD1,TRBJ1-4,TRBV11-2,-,TGTGCCAGCAGCTTTACGACAGGGGGAGCGAGTGAAAAACTGTTTTTT,CASSFTTGGASEKLFF
TRBD1,TRBJ1-5,TRBV19,-,TGTGCCAGTAGTACTAGACAGGGGGCACCTTTTAATCAGCCCCAGCATTTT,CASSTRQGAPFNQPQHF
TRBD1,TRBJ2-5,TRBV19,-,TGTGCCAGTAGTATAGATCGACAGGGGAAGACCCAGTACTTC,CASSIDRQGKTQYF
TRBD1,TRBJ1-4,TRBV11-3,-,TGTGCCAGCAGCTTAGGGGGACAGTACGCAACTAATGAAAAACTGTTTTTT,CASSLGGQYATNEKLFF
TRBD1,TRBJ1-5,TRBV7-2,-,TGTGCCAGCAGCCCCGACAGGGGTGGCAATCAGCCCCAGCATTTT,CASSPDRGGNQPQHF
TRBD1,TRBJ1-1,TRBV9,-,TGTGCCAGCAGCGTAGGGCCTCCGGGACAGGGGACTGAAGCTTTCTTT,CASSVGPPGQGTEAFF
-,TRBJ2-5,TRBV7-3,-,TGTGCCAGCAGCTTACAGTTCGGGGAGACCCAGTACTTC,CASSLQFGETQYF
TRBD2,TRBJ2-5,TRBV7-9,-,TGTGCCAGCAGCTTAGACCCGGGACTAGCTGAGTGGGAGACCCAGTACTTC,CASSLDPGLAEWETQYF
TRBD1,TRBJ1-6,TRBV5-6,-,TGTGCCAGCAGCTTGGATGGGACAGCTAATTCACCCCTCCACTTT,CASSLDGTANSPLHF
-,TRBJ2-1,TRBV24-1,once,TGTGCCACCAGTGATTACAGGGAAATAAATGAGCAGTTCTTC,CATSDYREINEQFF
-,TRBJ1-1,TRBV5-4,-,TGTGCCAGCAGCTTAGGAGGGCGGATGAACACTGAAGCTTTCTTT,CASSLGGRMNTEAFF
TRBD2,TRBJ2-3,TRBV30,-,TGTGCCTGGAGCGAAGGACTAGCGGTGGGCGATACGCAGTATTTT,CAWSEGLAVGDTQYF
-,TRBJ1-2,TRBV18,-,TGTGCCAGCTCATCTATGGGCGGCTACACCTTC,CASSSMGGYTF
-,TRBJ2-1,TRBV4-2,-,TGTGCCAGCAGCCTTAACGGACTCAACGGGCCTCAGTTCTTC,CASSLNGLNGPQFF
TRBD2,TRBJ2-5,TRBV2,few,TGTGCCAGCAGAAGCGCGGGAGGGCCCCAAGAGACCCAGTACTTC,CASRSAGGPQETQYF
-,TRBJ2-7,TRBV28,once,TGTGCCAGCACCCCCCATGGAGGGGTCTCCTACGAGCAGTACTTC,CASTPHGGVSYEQYF
TRBD1,TRBJ2-3,TRBV18,-,TGTGCCAGCTCAGGACAGGGGGCCAAAAAGGGTACGCAGTATTTT,CASSGQGAKKGTQYF
-,TRBJ2-5,TRBV18,-,TGTGCCAGCTCACCTTTGACAGAAAAAGGGACCCAGTACTTC,CASSPLTEKGTQYF
-,TRBJ1-3,TRBV20-1,-,TGCAGTTCGTTCTCTGGAAACACCATATATTTT,CSSFSGNTIYF
-,TRBJ2-2,TRBV11-1,-,TGTGCCAGCAGCTTAGGATTGGAGGTCGGGGAGCTGTTTTTT,CASSLGLEVGELFF
TRBD1,TRBJ1-2,TRBV7-3,-,TGTGCCAGCAGGTTTACAGGGGGCCCTTACTATGGCTACACCTTC,CASRFTGGPYYGYTF
-,TRBJ1-4,TRBV4-1,-,TGCGCCAGCAGCCAAGGTGGTGGTCGGGAAAAACTGTTTTTT,CASSQGGGREKLFF
-,TRBJ1-1,TRBV18,-,TGTGCCAGCTCACCACCAGAGTCGTTGAACACTGAAGCTTTCTTT,CASSPPESLNTEAFF
TRBD1,TRBJ1-5,TRBV3-1/TRBV3-2,many,TGTGCCAGCAGCCAAGGGGGACAGGGGCATCAGCCCCAGCATTTT,CASSQGGQGHQPQHF
-,TRBJ2-3,TRBV19,-,TGTGCCAGTACCAGGGGCGATAGCACAGATACGCAGTATTTT,CASTRGDSTDTQYF
-,TRBJ1-4,TRBV29-1,-,TGCAGCGTTGCAGGAGGATTACGAGAAAAACTGTTTTTT,CSVAGGLREKLFF
-,TRBJ2-1,TRBV21-1,-,TGTGCCAGCACTTGCCTAGCGGACTACAATGAGCAGTTCTTC,CASTCLADYNEQFF
TRBD1,TRBJ1-2,TRBV30,-,TGTGCCTGGGGAAGGGGGCTCGGCTACACCTTC,CAWGRGLGYTF
-,TRBJ1-2,TRBV5-1,-,TGCGCCAGCAGCGCAGGAAGGAGCTACACCTTC,CASSAGRSYTF
-,TRBJ2-7,TRBV5-4,-,TGTGCCAGCAGCTCCAGCGGTTACGAGCAGTACTTC,CASSSSGYEQYF
TRBD2,TRBJ2-1,TRBV30,-,TGTGCCTGGAGTAAAGGGACTAGCGGGAGAAATGAGCAGTTCTTC,CAWSKGTSGRNEQFF
-,TRBJ1-2,TRBV30,-,TGTGCCTGGAGTGCCACAGGATTCGGCTACGGCTACACCTTC,CAWSATGFGYGYTF
TRBD1,TRBJ2-5,TRBV9,-,TGTGCCAGCACCATCGGACAGGGGATGGGAGAGACCCAGTACTTC,CASTIGQGMGETQYF
-,TRBJ1-1,TRBV2,-,TGTGCCAGCAGTAAAAATACAGGTTCGGGTGAAGCTTTTTTT,CASSKNTGSGEAFF
-,TRBJ2-3,TRBV28,-,TGTGCCAGCAGTTTACCCGCCAGAGATACGCAGTATTTT,CASSLPARDTQYF
-,TRBJ1-1,TRBV12-5,-,TGTGCTAGTGGTTCGGGAGGGAACACTGAAGCTTTCTTT,CASGSGGNTEAFF
TRBD1,TRBJ1-1,TRBV5-1,-,TGCGCCAGCAGAACCAATGGACAGGTGAACACTGAAGCTTTCTTT,CASRTNGQVNTEAFF
TRBD2,TRBJ2-5,TRBV5-6,-,TGTGCCAGCAGCTTGCTTGGGGGAGGGCAAGAGACCCAGTACTTC,CASSLLGGGQETQYF
-,TRBJ1-5,TRBV28,many,TGTGCCAGCCAGTATAGAGGGAATCAGCCCCAGCATTTT,CASQYRGNQPQHF
-,TRBJ2-3,TRBV9,-,TGTGCCAGCAGCACCACTGACTTTTCCTGGGCAGATACGCAGTATTTT,CASSTTDFSWADTQYF
-,TRBJ1-2,TRBV4-2,-,TGTGCCAGCAGCCCGAGGACAGATTCTAACTATGGCTACACCTTC,CASSPRTDSNYGYTF
-,TRBJ1-5,TRBV6-5,-,TGTGCCAGCAGGGACAAGATGATAATCAATCAGCCCCAGCATTTT,CASRDKMIINQPQHF
TRBD1,TRBJ1-2,TRBV7-9,-,TGTGCCAGCAGCTCCGAGGGACAGAGCTATGGCTACACCTTC,CASSSEGQSYGYTF
-,TRBJ1-1,TRBV19,-,TGTGCCAGTAGTATAGGGGGCAGGGTGACCACTGAAGCTTTCTTT,CASSIGGRVTTEAFF